These 28 T cell receptor beta chains share one sample of origin, sequenced in a study of blood T cell repertoires in COVID-19. TCRdb keeps only in-frame clones here, not all; method: immunoSEQ multiplex PCR. Among over 130,000 clones listed, more than 80% were seen once. Sequencing was carried out using peripheral blood. All receptors derive from a woman older than 75 with acute or convalescent COVID-19.

This sequence joins TRBV4-1 and TRBJ1-2; TRBD1 agrees at 9 bases. Germline V gene data show CDR1 as MGHRA and CDR2 as YSYEKL. Unmatched junction bases numbered 7, after V lost 1 base and J lost 7 bases. This CDR3 region has 15 residues. CDR3 DNA: TGCGCCAGCAGCCAAGTGCGGGACAGGGTGTCTGGCTACACCTTC. Protein product: CASSQVRDRVSGYTF.

The V call is TRBV9, the J call TRBJ1-3, with D possibly TRBD1 on 5 matching bases. The CDR3 covers 16 residues. Germline V lookup: CDR1 SGDLS, CDR2 YYNGEE. V lost 0 bases to trimming and J lost 4 bases, with 14 bases between them. CDR3 DNA sequence: TGTGCCAGCAGCGTAGGGGGTCAGGGCTTCGGAAACACCATATATTTT. Protein: CASSVGGQGFGNTIYF.

The J gene is TRBJ1-1, the V gene TRBV5-6; D might be TRBD1 (5 bases). The CDR3 extends over 14 amino acids. Germline assignment: CDR1 SGHDT and CDR2 YYEEEE. The V end lost 4 bases, the J end lost 11 bases, and 21 bases lay between the germline ends. CDR3 nucleotides: TGTGCCAGCAGCCCGCGGGACCGGGTTCCTTGGGCTTTCTTT. Translating gives CASSPRDRVPWAFF.

This sequence joins TRBV7-2 and TRBJ2-3; 8 bases are shared with TRBD2. The J segment lost 6 bases and the V segment lost 7 bases, leaving 15 bases of the junction unmatched. Looked up from germline, CDR1 is SGHTA and CDR2 is FQGNSA. CDR3 length equals 16 residues. CDR3: CASTPRVAGGGDTQYF. Written as DNA, the CDR3 is TGTGCCAGCACCCCGAGGGTGGCGGGGGGCGGGGATACGCAGTATTTT.

V and J are TRBV19 and TRBJ1-2; 9 bases are a match to TRBD1. The ends lost 4 bases at V and 6 bases at J; junction bases unmatched: 9. The CDR3 has 15 residues. Germline V gives CDR1 LNHDA, CDR2 SQIVND (reference sequence). The CDR3: CASSSPSQGAHGYTF. The CDR3 DNA reads as TGTGCCAGTAGTAGCCCTTCACAGGGGGCCCATGGCTACACCTTC.

The V call is TRBV29-1, the J call TRBJ1-1, with a weak D call TRBD1 (5 bases). Germline V gene lookup returns CDR1 SQVTM and CDR2 ANQGSEA. This CDR3 contains 10 residues. With 7 bases removed from V and 5 bases from J, the gap between germline ends came to 8 bases. Here the CDR3 reads CSGRGTEAFF. The CDR3 nucleotides are TGCAGCGGGCGGGGGACTGAAGCTTTCTTT.

The chain combines TRBV5-1 with TRBJ1-6; TRBD1 matches 9 bases. Germline values: CDR1 SGHRS, CDR2 YFSETQ. The CDR3 contains 15 residues. The trim removed 7 bases at V and 8 bases at J, leaving 10 bases unmatched. As DNA, the CDR3 is TGCGCCAGCCACATCGGGACAGGGAGTGATTCACCCCTCCACTTT. Protein sequence: CASHIGTGSDSPLHF.

This chain joins TRBV6-5 and TRBJ1-2; 7 nucleotides agree with TRBD1. CDR3 length: 14 amino acids. The germline V gene encodes CDR1 MNHEY and CDR2 SVGAGI. V trimming: 6 bases; J trimming: 4 bases; junction bases outside the gene matches: 8. The CDR3: CASRLRQGFYGYTF. As DNA, the CDR3 is TGTGCCAGCAGGCTTCGACAGGGTTTCTATGGCTACACCTTC.

The genes are TRBV6-5 and TRBJ2-3, with 9 bases lining up with TRBD1. The CDR3 covers 15 residues. Germline CDR1 MNHEY, CDR2 SVGAGI. The J segment lost 1 base and the V segment lost 4 bases, leaving 3 bases of the junction unmatched. CDR3: CASSSGQGRTDTQYF. CDR3 bases: TGTGCCAGCAGTTCGGGACAGGGACGCACAGATACGCAGTATTTT.

On this clone: The junction differs from germline at one of its ends, possibly a read error. The chain links TRBV2 to TRBJ1-6, with a tentative D call TRBD1 (6 bases). The V gene's germline CDR1 is SNHLY and CDR2 FYNNEI. This CDR3 has 13 amino acids. Written as DNA, the CDR3 is TGTGCCAGCATTGAACAGGGCAATTCACCCCTCCACTTT. Amino acids: CASIEQGNSPLHF.

The chain combines TRBV10-1 with TRBJ2-1, with TRBD1 matching over 9 bases. V lost 6 bases, J lost 9 bases, and 9 bases stayed unmatched. The germline CDR1 and CDR2 sequences are WNHNN and SYGVQD (reference sequence). The CDR3 loop spans 14 amino acids. The CDR3: CASSRDRVGGEQFF. CDR3 coding DNA: TGCGCCAGCAGCCGGGACAGGGTGGGGGGTGAGCAGTTCTTC.

On this clone: At one of its ends the junction is not consistent with the germline gene, which may arise from a read error. This chain connects TRBV6-1 to TRBJ1-2; D may be TRBD1 (6 bases). The germline V gene has CDR1 MNHNS and CDR2 SASEGT. CDR3 length equals 15 residues. The CDR3 nucleotides read TGTGCCAGCAGTAAAGCTCCCCAGGGGACCTATGGCTACACCTTC. Translating it yields CASSKAPQGTYGYTF.

The genes are TRBV5-6 and TRBJ1-6, with 9 bases identical to TRBD1. Germline values: CDR1 SGHDT, CDR2 YYEEEE. V shed 4 bases and J 7 bases; nucleotides not matched to a gene: 15. This CDR3 is 18 amino acids long. CDR3 DNA: TGTGCCAGCAGCCCCTTTTCCGGGACAGGGAGCGTCAATTCACCCCTCCACTTT. It codes for CASSPFSGTGSVNSPLHF.

The J gene is TRBJ2-4, the V gene TRBV3-1 (or the pseudogene TRBV3-2), with a weak D call TRBD2 (7 bases). CDR3 length: 16 residues. Trimming shortened V by 3 bases and J by 6 bases, and 18 bases separated the two germline ends. From germline, CDR1 is LGHDT and CDR2 YNNKEL (reference sequence). CDR3 DNA: TGTGCCAGCAGCCATAGCCGCGGGGGCGTCAGAAACATTCAGTACTTC. Protein sequence: CASSHSRGGVRNIQYF.

The chain is built from TRBV30 and TRBJ2-1; weak D call: TRBD2 (5 bases). The length of the CDR3 is 14 residues. The V end was cut by 4 bases, the J end by 4 bases, with 14 bases between. CDR1 is GTSNPN and CDR2 is SVGIG in the germline V gene (reference sequence). CDR3 in DNA: TGTGCCTGGATCCCGGACTTGAGATACAATGAGCAGTTCTTC. Amino acid sequence: CAWIPDLRYNEQFF.

CDR3 DNA sequence: TGTGCCACCAGCAGAGATCCCGGGGGTTACGCTTTCTTT. As protein: CATSRDPGGYAFF. The V and J genes are TRBV15 and TRBJ1-1, with D possibly matching TRBD1 (5 bases). CDR1 LNHNV and CDR2 YYDKDF come from the germline V gene (reference sequence). The CDR3 runs to 13 residues. V dropped 0 bases and J dropped 11 bases, with 13 bases sitting between them.

This clone was counted a few times. The chain combines TRBV19 with TRBJ2-1; 8 bases match TRBD2. Germline lookup yields CDR1 LNHDA and CDR2 SQIVND (reference sequence). There are 15 residues in the CDR3. Unmatched junction bases numbered 5, after V lost 7 bases and J lost 0 bases. CDR3 protein: CASTPGGSSYNEQFF. The CDR3 DNA sequence: TGTGCCAGTACCCCGGGAGGGAGCTCCTACAATGAGCAGTTCTTC.

This clone has more than one count but fewer than ten. The chain links TRBV6-2 or TRBV6-3 to TRBJ1-5, with 7 bases lining up with TRBD1. Germline V gene data show CDR1 as MNHEY and CDR2 as SVGEGT. After removal of 1 base from V and 7 bases from J, the junction contained 4 bases not matched to a gene. The CDR3 totals 14 residues. CDR3 loop: CASSYFNRGQPQHF. CDR3 DNA sequence: TGTGCCAGCAGTTACTTCAACAGGGGCCAGCCCCAGCATTTT.

The chain carries TRBV11-1 and TRBJ1-1; D perhaps matches TRBD1 (6 bases). The germline CDR1 and CDR2 sequences are SGHAT and FQDESV (reference sequence). This CDR3 spans 16 amino acids. V was trimmed by 5 bases and J by 4 bases, leaving 20 bases between them. The CDR3 reads CASSQGSTGPTTEAFF. As DNA, the CDR3 is TGTGCCAGCAGCCAGGGATCGACAGGACCGACCACTGAAGCTTTCTTT.

The chain couples TRBV20-1 to TRBJ1-5; D remains ambiguous. CDR3 size: 14 residues. Germline V gene lookup returns CDR1 DFQATT and CDR2 SNEGSKA (reference sequence). V was pared by 3 bases and J by 4 bases, with 13 bases between. This CDR3 is CSASEALPNQPQHF. The CDR3 DNA reads as TGCAGTGCTAGTGAAGCTCTTCCTAATCAGCCCCAGCATTTT.

This chain links TRBV7-6 with TRBJ1-6; 8 nucleotides line up with TRBD1. Germline trimming cut 2 bases from V and 7 bases from J; bases unmatched to any gene: 4. Germline V lookup: CDR1 SGHVS, CDR2 FNYEAQ. The length of the CDR3 is 15 residues. CDR3 coding DNA: TGTGCCAGCAGCTTACGCCGACAGGGGAATTCACCCCTCCACTTT. It yields the protein CASSLRRQGNSPLHF.

This chain joins TRBV3-1 (or the pseudogene TRBV3-2) and TRBJ2-2; D is possibly TRBD2 (6 bases). Trimming left V 4 bases short and J 6 bases short, with 12 bases between. The V gene's germline CDR1 is LGHDT and CDR2 YNNKEL (reference sequence). The CDR3 loop spans 14 amino acids. The CDR3 DNA follows: TGTGCCAGCAGCCGGGGGGACTTGTCCGGGGAGCTGTTTTTT. Translated, it gives CASSRGDLSGELFF.

V and J are TRBV7-6 and TRBJ2-7; perhaps TRBD2 as D (6 bases). There are 14 residues in the CDR3. The V end was cut by 3 bases, the J end by 2 bases, with 11 bases between. Germline V lookup: CDR1 SGHVS, CDR2 FNYEAQ. As DNA, the CDR3 is TGTGCCAGCAGCTTGCAGGCTAGCGCCTACGAGCAGTACTTC. As protein: CASSLQASAYEQYF.

The chain employs TRBV6-6 and TRBJ2-4; possibly TRBD1 for D (6 bases). The CDR3 contains 17 residues. Per the germline V gene, CDR1 is MNHNY and CDR2 is SVGAGI (reference sequence). Trimming took 7 bases from V and 4 from J, leaving 23 bases between them. Here the CDR3 reads CASTRVGPGTQKNIQYF. DNA of the CDR3: TGTGCCAGCACTCGGGTTGGGCCCGGGACACAGAAAAACATTCAGTACTTC.

The J gene is TRBJ2-1, the V gene TRBV11-3; 8 bases line up with TRBD1. V dropped 4 bases and J dropped 7; count of bases not matched to a gene: 9. CDR3 length: 15 amino acids. CDR1 is SGHNT and CDR2 is YENEEA in the germline V gene. The CDR3: CASSSGQVLSNEQFF. The CDR3 DNA follows: TGTGCCAGCAGCTCGGGACAGGTTTTATCTAATGAGCAGTTCTTC.

J is TRBJ1-5 and V is TRBV6-2 or TRBV6-3; 10 bases match TRBD1. J lost 1 base, V lost 6 bases, and 6 bases had no gene match. CDR3 length: 16 residues. Germline V lookup: CDR1 MNHEY, CDR2 SVGEGT. The CDR3 sequence is CASSRQGAVSNQPQHF. DNA for the CDR3: TGTGCCAGCAGCCGACAGGGGGCCGTAAGCAATCAGCCCCAGCATTTT.

The gene calls are TRBV30 and TRBJ1-2; TRBD1 might be the D (5 bases). This CDR3 spans 15 amino acids. CDR1 and CDR2 (germline): GTSNPN, SVGIG (reference sequence). V was pared by 0 bases and J by 0 bases, with 11 bases between. The CDR3 DNA sequence: TGTGCCTGGAGTGTGGGCAGGGCCTCTAACTATGGCTACACCTTC. Translated, it gives CAWSVGRASNYGYTF.

The V and J genes are TRBV4-1 and TRBJ2-5, with 11 bases matching TRBD1. The germline CDR1 and CDR2 sequences are MGHRA and YSYEKL. The trim removed 1 base at V and 4 bases at J, leaving 8 bases unmatched. The CDR3 is 17 residues long. Here the CDR3 reads CASSQGSRTGGLETQYF. DNA of the CDR3: TGCGCCAGCAGCCAAGGAAGCCGGACAGGGGGCTTAGAGACCCAGTACTTC.